The rows below give T cell receptor beta chains drawn from one sample of a study of CD8 T cells in Susac syndrome. One entry per CDR3 protein results from TCRdb running MiXCR on the immunoSEQ multiplex PCR reads. The table includes approximately 200,000 distinct CDR3 sequences, roughly 94% detected once. Source material: CD4+ T cells from PBMCs. These receptors came from a human donor with multiple sclerosis. CDR3s include the opening cysteine and the closing phenylalanine or tryptophan. Each record gives: J gene, D gene, clone size, V gene, CDR3 DNA, CDR3 protein. A D gene is named only where the DNA matches it firmly. Clone size is shown for a subset of rows, as once, few, many or a class of expanded clone.

>TRBJ2-2|TRBD1|-|TRBV19
TGTGCCAGTAGGAACAGGGGAAAAGACACCGGGGAGCTGTTTTTT
CASRNRGKDTGELFF
>TRBJ1-2|-|-|TRBV10-3
TGTGCCATCAGTGAGTCGACGCTAAACTATGGCTACACCTTC
CAISESTLNYGYTF
>TRBJ1-1|-|-|TRBV14
TGTGCCAGCAGCGGAGGGCTGAACACTGAAGCTTTCTTT
CASSGGLNTEAFF
>TRBJ1-6|TRBD1|-|TRBV20-1
TGCAGTGCGAGGGACAGGAATAATTCACCCCTCCACTTT
CSARDRNNSPLHF
>TRBJ2-1|TRBD2|-|TRBV20-1
TGCAGTGCTAGAGGACTAGCGGGGGGGAGCTCCTACAATGAGCAGTTCTTC
CSARGLAGGSSYNEQFF
>TRBJ1-1|-|once|TRBV15
TGTGCCACCAGCAGGGGAGAGGTAAACACTGAAGCTTTCTTT
CATSRGEVNTEAFF
>TRBJ2-4|TRBD2|once|TRBV15
TGTGCCACCAGCCGAGCGGGAGGGAGAGTCAAAAACATTCAGTACTTC
CATSRAGGRVKNIQYF
>TRBJ2-3|-|-|TRBV15
TGTGCCACCAGCAGAGATAACTCTTTACTAACAGATACGCAGTATTTT
CATSRDNSLLTDTQYF
>TRBJ1-2|TRBD1|-|TRBV30
TGTGCCTGTGTACAGGGGCGAAAAACCTATGGCTACACCTTC
CACVQGRKTYGYTF
>TRBJ2-5|TRBD2|-|TRBV7-9
TGTGCCAGCAGCTTCGCTAGCGGGAACAAGGAGACCCAGTACTTC
CASSFASGNKETQYF
>TRBJ2-7|-|-|TRBV3-1
TGTGCCAGCAGCCAATTCCAGGGCTCCTACGAGCAGTACTTC
CASSQFQGSYEQYF
>TRBJ1-5|TRBD1|-|TRBV11-2
TGTGCCAGCAGCTTGTCCGGGACAGCCGATCAGCCCCAGCATTTT
CASSLSGTADQPQHF
>TRBJ1-2|TRBD1|-|TRBV6-5
TGTGCCAGCAGTTACCGGACAGGGGTCCCTTTTTATGGCTACACCTTC
CASSYRTGVPFYGYTF
>TRBJ2-1|TRBD1|once|TRBV5-4
TGTGCCAGCAGCTTGGGGGGACAGGGACGTGAGCAGTTCTTC
CASSLGGQGREQFF
>TRBJ1-1|-|-|TRBV30
TGTGCCTGGAGGCCGAAAGGGGGGGCGAACACTGAAGCTTTCTTT
CAWRPKGGANTEAFF
>TRBJ1-1|-|-|TRBV19
TGTGCCAGTAGTACGACAGCGAACACTGAAGCTTTCTTT
CASSTTANTEAFF
>TRBJ1-1|-|-|TRBV20-1
TGCAGCGCTGAAGGGACAATAGGGACTGAAGCTTTCTTT
CSAEGTIGTEAFF
>TRBJ2-7|-|-|TRBV9
TGTGCCAGCAGCGTCTCCCCGAGGAACTCCTACGAGCAGTACTTC
CASSVSPRNSYEQYF
>TRBJ1-2|TRBD1|-|TRBV20-1
TGCAGTGTCCGGACAGGTTGGGCTGGCTACACCTTC
CSVRTGWAGYTF
>TRBJ2-3|TRBD2|-|TRBV6-5
TGTGCCAGCAGTTACGTTGGAGCGGGGGGCCGCACAGATACGCAGTATTTT
CASSYVGAGGRTDTQYF
>TRBJ2-4|-|-|TRBV15
TGTGCCACCAGTATGCTAGAGCCGGCCAAAAACATTCAGTACTTC
CATSMLEPAKNIQYF
>TRBJ2-7|-|-|TRBV15
TGTGCCACCAGCAGAGTAGGCGGCCCCTACGAGCAGTACTTC
CATSRVGGPYEQYF
>TRBJ1-6|-|-|TRBV30
TGTGCCTGGAGTGTGACTAATTCACCCCTCCACTTT
CAWSVTNSPLHF
>TRBJ2-7|-|once|TRBV7-3
TGTGCCAGCAGCTTAAATGGAGGCCTCTCCTACGAGCAGTACTTC
CASSLNGGLSYEQYF
>TRBJ1-6|-|-|TRBV9
TGTGCCAGCAGCCCCAACGGGAATTCACCCCTCCACTTT
CASSPNGNSPLHF
>TRBJ2-5|-|-|TRBV13
TGTGCCAGCAGCTTCCGCGGGACCCAGTACTTC
CASSFRGTQYF
>TRBJ2-3|-|-|TRBV20-1
TGCAGTGCAGCCCCGGGCCCGAAGCCCACAGATACGCAGTATTTT
CSAAPGPKPTDTQYF
>TRBJ2-1|TRBD2|-|TRBV3-1
TGTGCCAGCAGCCAACCACCTACCTTAGCGGGGGGCATTCATGATGAGCAGTTCTTC
CASSQPPTLAGGIHDEQFF
>TRBJ2-2|-|-|TRBV19
TGTGCCAGTAGTCGCCGGGGTGGGACGAACACCGGGGAGCTGTTTTTT
CASSRRGGTNTGELFF
>TRBJ2-1|TRBD1|-|TRBV30
TGTGCCGTACAGGGGCCACTGGGCCACGACACGGAGCAGTTCTTC
CAVQGPLGHDTEQFF
>TRBJ2-7|-|-|TRBV3-1
TGTGCCAGCAGCCCCCGGGACGGCCCCTACGAGCAGTACTTC
CASSPRDGPYEQYF
>TRBJ1-3|-|-|TRBV6-6
TGTGCCAGCAGTCCGGGACCCTTTGGAAACACCATATATTTT
CASSPGPFGNTIYF
>TRBJ1-1|-|-|TRBV7-9
TGTGCCAGCAGCCAGCGGAGGGAGGACACTGAAGCTTTCTTT
CASSQRREDTEAFF
>TRBJ2-5|-|-|TRBV6-1
TGTGCCAGCAGCCTCATTAGAGGGGGAACCGGAGAGACCCAGTACTTC
CASSLIRGGTGETQYF
>TRBJ2-3|-|few|TRBV3-1
TGTGCCAGTAGAAGCACAGATACGCAGTATTTT
CASRSTDTQYF
>TRBJ1-1|-|-|TRBV3-1
TGTGCCAGCAGCCAAGCTGGGGTGGCTGAAGCTTTCTTT
CASSQAGVAEAFF
>TRBJ2-1|TRBD2|once|TRBV7-9
TGTGCCAGCAGCTTATCCCCGGGACTAGCGGGCAGCTCCTACAATGAGCAGTTCTTC
CASSLSPGLAGSSYNEQFF
>TRBJ1-2|TRBD1|-|TRBV6-1
TGTGCCAGCACCCCGACAGGGGACGATGGCTACACCTTC
CASTPTGDDGYTF
>TRBJ1-2|TRBD1|-|TRBV29-1
TGCAGCTTTCAACCGACAGGGGGAATCGGAGGCTACACCTTC
CSFQPTGGIGGYTF
>TRBJ1-2|TRBD1|-|TRBV12-3/TRBV12-4
TGTGCCAGCAGTCCACACAGGGGGGGCGGCTACACCTTC
CASSPHRGGGYTF
>TRBJ1-1|-|-|TRBV27
TGTGCCAGCAGTATCTCGCGTGGGGGTGGGAGAACTGAAGCTTTCTTT
CASSISRGGGRTEAFF
>TRBJ2-1|-|once|TRBV20-1
TGCAGTGCTAGCTATGGACCTTACAATGAGCAGTTCTTC
CSASYGPYNEQFF
>TRBJ2-7|TRBD2|once|TRBV20-1
TGCAGTGCCGTGGTCGGGGGGAAGGAGCAGTACTTC
CSAVVGGKEQYF
>TRBJ2-1|-|-|TRBV24-1
TGTGCCACCAGTGAACAGAATCGGGATGAGCAGTTCTTC
CATSEQNRDEQFF
>TRBJ2-3|TRBD1|-|TRBV2
TGTGCCAGCAGTGCGACAGGGTCCGCAGATACGCAGTATTTT
CASSATGSADTQYF
>TRBJ2-1|-|-|TRBV27
TGTGCCAGCAGTCCCCGCGGGAATACCTACAATGAGCAGTTCTTC
CASSPRGNTYNEQFF
>TRBJ1-2|-|-|TRBV7-9
TGTGCCAGCAGCCCCGGACAGTGGTCTAACTATGGCTACACCTTC
CASSPGQWSNYGYTF
>TRBJ1-1|-|-|TRBV7-3
TGTGCCAGCAGCCCAATTGTGGGGACGGAAGCTTTCTTT
CASSPIVGTEAFF
>TRBJ2-1|-|once|TRBV9
TGTGCCAGCAGCGTAGGGTTAGGAGACAATGAGCAGTTCTTC
CASSVGLGDNEQFF
>TRBJ2-7|-|-|TRBV27
TGTGCCAGCAGTCCTTTAAGTCCCGGGGTCTACGAGCAGTACTTC
CASSPLSPGVYEQYF
>TRBJ2-1|-|-|TRBV5-4
TGTGCCAGCAGCCGATCGGGCAGGGGAGACAATGAGCAGTTCTTC
CASSRSGRGDNEQFF
>TRBJ2-5|TRBD1|once|TRBV29-1
TGCAGCATTAGGACAGGGCAAAAGACCCAGTACTTC
CSIRTGQKTQYF
>TRBJ1-2|-|-|TRBV10-3
TGTGCCATCAGTGAACAGGGCCGCTATGGCTACACCTTC
CAISEQGRYGYTF
>TRBJ2-2|TRBD1|-|TRBV6-1
TGTGCCAGCAGTCAAATGGGACAGGGGATCACCGGGGAGCTGTTTTTT
CASSQMGQGITGELFF
>TRBJ2-1|-|-|TRBV7-3
TGTGCCAGCAGCTTAACCCCCACCTCCCCCTACAATGAGCAGTTCTTC
CASSLTPTSPYNEQFF
>TRBJ2-1|TRBD1|-|TRBV29-1
TGCAGCGTTTACCCGGGACAGGGACACAATGAGCAGTTCTTC
CSVYPGQGHNEQFF
>TRBJ1-1|TRBD1|-|TRBV29-1
TGCAGCGTGGGGACAGGGGGTGTTACTTTCTTT
CSVGTGGVTFF
>TRBJ2-2|-|-|TRBV6-1
TGTGCCAGCGGCTTAGGGGCCGGGACTAACACCGGGGAGCTGTTTTTT
CASGLGAGTNTGELFF
>TRBJ2-1|TRBD2|-|TRBV10-3
TGTGCCATCAGTGAGTCCTTTCTAGCGGGGGTTGTAGATGAGCAGTTCTTC
CAISESFLAGVVDEQFF